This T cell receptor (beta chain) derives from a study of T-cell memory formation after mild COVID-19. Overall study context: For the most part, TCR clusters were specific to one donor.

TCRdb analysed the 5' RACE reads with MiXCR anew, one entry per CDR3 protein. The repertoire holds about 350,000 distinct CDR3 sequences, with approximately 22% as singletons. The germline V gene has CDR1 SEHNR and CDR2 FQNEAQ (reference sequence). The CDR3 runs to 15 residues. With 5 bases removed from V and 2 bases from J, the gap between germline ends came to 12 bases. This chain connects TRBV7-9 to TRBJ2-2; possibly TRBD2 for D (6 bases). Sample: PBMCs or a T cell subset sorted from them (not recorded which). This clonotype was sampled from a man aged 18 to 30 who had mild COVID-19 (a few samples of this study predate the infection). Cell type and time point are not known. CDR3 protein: CASSQDYFNTGELFF. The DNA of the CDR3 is TGTGCCAGCAGCCAGGACTATTTTAACACCGGGGAGCTGTTTTTT.